The TCR beta chain under discussion was sequenced for a study of T cell repertoires in cytomegalovirus infection. This clonotype was detected many times. One entry per CDR3 protein, called by TCRdb with MiXCR from the reads. The sample consists of about 150,000 distinct CDR3 sequences, about 20% of them appearing once. Material for sequencing was PBMCs. The receptor comes from a human donor in good health (CMV status not recorded). Some clones in this sample may be carry-over from other donors' samples.

DNA of the CDR3: TGTGCCAGCAGTTCCAGGGGCGTCTACGCTGAAGCTTTCTTT. Amino acid sequence: CASSSRGVYAEAFF. V usage is TRBV12-3 or TRBV12-4 and J usage is TRBJ1-1; TRBD1 is a possible D gene (6 bases). The CDR3 spans 14 residues. V shed 4 bases and J shed 6 bases, with 15 bases lying between them.